This entry lists 2 T cell receptor beta chains sequenced from one sample in a study of CXCR3-negative and CXCR3-positive naive CD8 T cells. Study-wide findings and caveats: Comparison of naive cells showed more hydrophobic TRB CDR3s in CXCR3-positive than in CXCR3-negative naive cells.

Antigen specificity for these receptors is unknown. Carrying UMI labels, the TRB cDNA libraries were prepared through 5' RACE. TCRdb reworked the 5' RACE reads into one entry per CDR3 protein, no DNA. This repertoire includes tens of thousands of distinct CDR3 sequences. The sequencing sample was made of naive CXCR3+ CD8+ T cells from blood. As to subset: CD45RO-CCR7+CD27+CD95- naive CD8+ T cells expressing CXCR3 (TNR3+). The receptors here all came from a human donor in good health. Some clones in this sample may be carry-over from other donors' samples.

This chain connects TRBV7-2 to TRBJ2-7; without DNA, the TCRdb call of TRBD2 cannot be checked. The CDR3 runs 15 residues. Per germline, CDR1 SGHTA and CDR2 FQGNSA. The CDR3 is CASSHRTSGNYEQYF.

The chain is built from TRBV20-1 and TRBJ1-2; with no DNA, the TCRdb D assignment of TRBD1 cannot be verified. The CDR3 loop spans 15 amino acids. From germline, CDR1 is DFQATT and CDR2 SNEGSKA (reference sequence). The CDR3 reads CSARPKGGKVDGYTF.